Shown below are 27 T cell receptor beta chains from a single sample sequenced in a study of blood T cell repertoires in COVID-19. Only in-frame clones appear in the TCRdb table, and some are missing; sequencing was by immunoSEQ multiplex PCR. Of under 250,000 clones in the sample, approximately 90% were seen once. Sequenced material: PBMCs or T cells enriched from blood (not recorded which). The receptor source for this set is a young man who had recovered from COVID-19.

In DNA form, the CDR3 reads TGTGCCAGCAGCTTGAAGGAGGGCACGAACACCGGGGAGCTGTTTTTT. Translated, it gives CASSLKEGTNTGELFF. This sequence joins TRBV11-3 and TRBJ2-2; D is perhaps TRBD2 (6 bases). The V end lost 3 bases, the J end lost 0 bases, and 11 bases lay between the germline ends. The CDR3 loop spans 16 amino acids. CDR1 and CDR2 (germline): SGHNT, YENEEA.

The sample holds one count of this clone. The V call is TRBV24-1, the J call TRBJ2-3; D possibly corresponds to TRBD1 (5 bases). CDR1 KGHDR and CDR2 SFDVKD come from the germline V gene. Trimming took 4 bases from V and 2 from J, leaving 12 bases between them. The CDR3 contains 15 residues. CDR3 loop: CATSDRTQSTDTQYF. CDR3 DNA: TGTGCCACCAGTGACCGGACACAGTCCACAGATACGCAGTATTTT.

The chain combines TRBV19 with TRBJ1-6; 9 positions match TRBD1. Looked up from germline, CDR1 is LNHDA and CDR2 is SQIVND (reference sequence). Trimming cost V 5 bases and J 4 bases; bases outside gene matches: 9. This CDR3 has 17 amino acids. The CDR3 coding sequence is TGTGCCAGTAGTTCGCGACAGGGGGTGAATTATAATTCACCCCTCCACTTT. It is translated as CASSSRQGVNYNSPLHF.

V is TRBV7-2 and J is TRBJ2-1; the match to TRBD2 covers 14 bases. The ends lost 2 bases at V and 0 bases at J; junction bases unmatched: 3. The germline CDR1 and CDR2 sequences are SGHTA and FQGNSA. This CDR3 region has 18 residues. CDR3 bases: TGTGCCAGCAGCTTAAAGGGGACTAGCGGGGGCTCCTACAATGAGCAGTTCTTC. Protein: CASSLKGTSGGSYNEQFF.

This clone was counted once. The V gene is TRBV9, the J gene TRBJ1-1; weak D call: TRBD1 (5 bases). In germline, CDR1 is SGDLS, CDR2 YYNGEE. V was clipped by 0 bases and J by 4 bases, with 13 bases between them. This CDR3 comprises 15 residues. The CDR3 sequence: CASSVGEGGGTEAFF. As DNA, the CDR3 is TGTGCCAGCAGCGTAGGGGAGGGTGGGGGCACTGAAGCTTTCTTT.

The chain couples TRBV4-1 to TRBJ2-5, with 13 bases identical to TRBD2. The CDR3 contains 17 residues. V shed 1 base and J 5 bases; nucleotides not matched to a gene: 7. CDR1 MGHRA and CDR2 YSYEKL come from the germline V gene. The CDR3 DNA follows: TGCGCCAGCAGCCAAGTAGGACTAGCGGGAGCTGGGGAGACCCAGTACTTC. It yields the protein CASSQVGLAGAGETQYF.

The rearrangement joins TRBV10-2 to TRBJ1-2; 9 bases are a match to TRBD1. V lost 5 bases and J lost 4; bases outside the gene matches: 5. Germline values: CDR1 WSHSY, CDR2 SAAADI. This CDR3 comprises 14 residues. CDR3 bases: TGCGCCAGCAGTCGGGACAGGGCGGGCTATGGCTACACCTTC. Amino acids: CASSRDRAGYGYTF.

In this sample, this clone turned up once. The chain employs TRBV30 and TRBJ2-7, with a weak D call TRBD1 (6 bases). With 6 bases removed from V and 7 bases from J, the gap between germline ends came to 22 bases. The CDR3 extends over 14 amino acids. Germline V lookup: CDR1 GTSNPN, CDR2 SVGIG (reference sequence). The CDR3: CACRPDRAWGEQYF. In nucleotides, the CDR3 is TGTGCCTGTAGACCGGACAGAGCCTGGGGTGAGCAGTACTTC.

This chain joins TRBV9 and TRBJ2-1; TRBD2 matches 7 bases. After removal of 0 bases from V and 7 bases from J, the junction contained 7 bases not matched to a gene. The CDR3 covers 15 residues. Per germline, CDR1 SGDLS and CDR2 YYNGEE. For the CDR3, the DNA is TGTGCCAGCAGCGTAGGCGGGGGTCTCGAAAATGAGCAGTTCTTC. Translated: CASSVGGGLENEQFF.

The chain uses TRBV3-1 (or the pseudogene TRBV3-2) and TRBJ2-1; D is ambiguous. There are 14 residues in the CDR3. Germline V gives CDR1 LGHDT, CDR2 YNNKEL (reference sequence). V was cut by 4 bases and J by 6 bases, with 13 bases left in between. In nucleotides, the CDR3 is TGTGCCAGCAGCCCTCTGGCCAGCGCCAATGAGCAGTTCTTC. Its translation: CASSPLASANEQFF.

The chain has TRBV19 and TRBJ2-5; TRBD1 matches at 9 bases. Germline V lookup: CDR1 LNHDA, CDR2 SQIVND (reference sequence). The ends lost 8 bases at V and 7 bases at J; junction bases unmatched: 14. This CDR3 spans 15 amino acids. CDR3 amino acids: CASSDLGTGFGTQYF. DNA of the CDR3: TGTGCCAGTTCTGATCTCGGGACAGGGTTTGGGACCCAGTACTTC. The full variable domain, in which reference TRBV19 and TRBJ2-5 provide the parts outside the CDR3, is DGGITQSPKYLFRKEGQNVTLSCEQNLNHDAMYWYRQDPGQGLRLIYYSQIVNDFQKGDIAEGYSVSREKKESFPLTVTSAQKNPTAFYLCASSDLGTGFGTQYFGPGTRLLVL.

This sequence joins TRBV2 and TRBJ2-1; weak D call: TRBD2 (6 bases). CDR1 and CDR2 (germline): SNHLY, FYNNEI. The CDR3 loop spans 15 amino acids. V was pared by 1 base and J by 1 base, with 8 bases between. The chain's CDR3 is CASSEGGVSYNEQFF. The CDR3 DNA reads TGTGCCAGCAGTGAAGGCGGGGTGTCCTACAATGAGCAGTTCTTC. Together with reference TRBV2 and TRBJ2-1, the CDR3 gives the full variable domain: EPEVTQTPSHQVTQMGQEVILRCVPISNHLYFYWYRQILGQKVEFLVSFYNNEISEKSEIFDDQFSVERPDGSNFTLKIRSTKLEDSAMYFCASSEGGVSYNEQFFGPGTRLTVL.

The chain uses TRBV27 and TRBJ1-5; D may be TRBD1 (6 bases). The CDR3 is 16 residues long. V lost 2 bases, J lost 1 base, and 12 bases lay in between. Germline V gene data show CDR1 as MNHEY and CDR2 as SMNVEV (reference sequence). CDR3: CASSLTSTGSNQPQHF. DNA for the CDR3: TGTGCCAGCAGTTTAACCTCCACAGGGAGCAATCAGCCCCAGCATTTT.

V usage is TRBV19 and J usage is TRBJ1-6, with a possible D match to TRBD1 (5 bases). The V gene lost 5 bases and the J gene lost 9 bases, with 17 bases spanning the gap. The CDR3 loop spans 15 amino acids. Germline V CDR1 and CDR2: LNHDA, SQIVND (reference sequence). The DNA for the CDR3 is TGTGCCAGTAGTCCCCCGGCAGGGTACGGTTCACCCCTCCACTTT. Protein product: CASSPPAGYGSPLHF. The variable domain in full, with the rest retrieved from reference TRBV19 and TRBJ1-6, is DGGITQSPKYLFRKEGQNVTLSCEQNLNHDAMYWYRQDPGQGLRLIYYSQIVNDFQKGDIAEGYSVSREKKESFPLTVTSAQKNPTAFYLCASSPPAGYGSPLHFGNGTRLTVT.

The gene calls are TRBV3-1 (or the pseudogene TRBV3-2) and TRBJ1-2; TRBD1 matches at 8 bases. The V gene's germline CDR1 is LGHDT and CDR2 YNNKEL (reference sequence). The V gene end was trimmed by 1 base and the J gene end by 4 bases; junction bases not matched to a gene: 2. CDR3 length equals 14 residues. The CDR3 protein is CASSQGQGIYGYTF. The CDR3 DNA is TGTGCCAGCAGCCAAGGACAGGGGATCTATGGCTACACCTTC.

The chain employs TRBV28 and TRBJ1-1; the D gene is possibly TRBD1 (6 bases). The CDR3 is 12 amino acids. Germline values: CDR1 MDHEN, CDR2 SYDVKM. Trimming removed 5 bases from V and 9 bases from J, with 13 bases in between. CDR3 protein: CASSQPDRKAFF. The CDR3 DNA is TGTGCCAGCAGTCAACCAGACAGGAAAGCTTTCTTT.

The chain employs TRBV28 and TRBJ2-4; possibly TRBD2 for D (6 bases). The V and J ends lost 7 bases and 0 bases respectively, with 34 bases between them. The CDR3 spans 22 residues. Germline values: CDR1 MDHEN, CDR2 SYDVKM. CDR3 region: CASTLRALGVRGTGLAKNIQYF. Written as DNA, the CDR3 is TGTGCCAGCACCCTTAGGGCCCTCGGGGTCCGTGGGACTGGACTAGCCAAAAACATTCAGTACTTC.

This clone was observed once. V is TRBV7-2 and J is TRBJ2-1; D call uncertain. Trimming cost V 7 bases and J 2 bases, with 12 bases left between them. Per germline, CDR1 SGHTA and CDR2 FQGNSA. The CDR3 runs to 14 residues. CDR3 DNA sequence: TGTGCCAGCATCGCCGAAACTACCTACAATGAGCAGTTCTTC. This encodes CASIAETTYNEQFF. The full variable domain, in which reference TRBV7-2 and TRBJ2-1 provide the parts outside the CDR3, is GAGVSQSPSNKVTEKGKDVELRCDPISGHTALYWYRQSLGQGLEFLIYFQGNSAPDKSGLPSDRFSAERTGGSVSTLTIQRTQQEDSAVYLCASIAETTYNEQFFGPGTRLTVL.

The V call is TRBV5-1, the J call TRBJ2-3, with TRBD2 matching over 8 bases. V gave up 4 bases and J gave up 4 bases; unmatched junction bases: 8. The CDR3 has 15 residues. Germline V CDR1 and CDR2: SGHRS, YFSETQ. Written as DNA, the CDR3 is TGCGCCAGCAGCACGGGGGGGACTAGAGCAGATACGCAGTATTTT. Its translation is CASSTGGTRADTQYF. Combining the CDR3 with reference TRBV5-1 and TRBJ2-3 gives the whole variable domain KAGVTQTPRYLIKTRGQQVTLSCSPISGHRSVSWYQQTPGQGLQFLFEYFSETQRNKGNFPGRFSGRQFSNSRSEMNVSTLELGDSALYLCASSTGGTRADTQYFGPGTRLTVL.

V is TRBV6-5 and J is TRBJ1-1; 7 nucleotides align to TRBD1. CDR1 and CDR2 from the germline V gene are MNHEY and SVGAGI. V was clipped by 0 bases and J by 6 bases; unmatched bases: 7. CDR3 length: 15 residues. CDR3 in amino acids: CASSYSTPGQPEAFF. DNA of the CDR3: TGTGCCAGCAGTTACTCAACACCGGGACAGCCTGAAGCTTTCTTT.

In DNA form, the CDR3 reads TGTGCCAGCAGCCCCCGCCTACAGGGGAATAATTCACCCCTCCACTTT. This gives the protein CASSPRLQGNNSPLHF. The gene calls are TRBV3-1 (or the pseudogene TRBV3-2) and TRBJ1-6, with TRBD1 matching over 7 bases. CDR1 LGHDT and CDR2 YNNKEL come from the germline V gene (reference sequence). The CDR3 is made up of 16 amino acids. J lost 5 bases, V lost 4 bases, and 8 bases had no gene match.

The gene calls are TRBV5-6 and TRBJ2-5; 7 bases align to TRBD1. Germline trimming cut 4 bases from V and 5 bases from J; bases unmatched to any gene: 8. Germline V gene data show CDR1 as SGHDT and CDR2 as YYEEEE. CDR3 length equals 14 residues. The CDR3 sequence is CASSRGQFGETQYF. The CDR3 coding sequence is TGTGCCAGCAGCCGGGGACAGTTCGGGGAGACCCAGTACTTC.

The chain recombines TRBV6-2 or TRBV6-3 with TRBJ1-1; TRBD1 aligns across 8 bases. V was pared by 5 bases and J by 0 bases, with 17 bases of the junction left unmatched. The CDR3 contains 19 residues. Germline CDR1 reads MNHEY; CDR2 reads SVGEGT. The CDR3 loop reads CASSMTGTGFRGMNTEAFF. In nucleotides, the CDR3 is TGTGCCAGCAGTATGACCGGGACAGGCTTTAGGGGGATGAACACTGAAGCTTTCTTT.

CDR3 sequence: CASSTTGQGYEQYF. CDR3 nucleotide sequence: TGTGCCAGCAGTACTACAGGACAAGGCTACGAGCAGTACTTC. The V call is TRBV2, the J call TRBJ2-7; a weak D match, TRBD1 (5 bases). Trimming stripped 5 bases from V and 3 bases from J, with 14 bases between. The CDR3 loop spans 14 amino acids. CDR1 and CDR2 from the germline V gene are SNHLY and FYNNEI.

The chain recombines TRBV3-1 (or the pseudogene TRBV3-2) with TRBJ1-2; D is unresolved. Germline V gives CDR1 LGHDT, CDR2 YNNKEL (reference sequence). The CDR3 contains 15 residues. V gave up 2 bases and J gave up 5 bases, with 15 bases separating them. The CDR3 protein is CASSQTSLYIYGYTF. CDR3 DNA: TGTGCCAGCAGCCAAACTTCACTCTATATTTATGGCTACACCTTC.

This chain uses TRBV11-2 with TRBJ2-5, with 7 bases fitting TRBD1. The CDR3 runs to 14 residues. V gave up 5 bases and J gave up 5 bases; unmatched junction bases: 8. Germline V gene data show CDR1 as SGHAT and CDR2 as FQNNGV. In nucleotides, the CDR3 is TGTGCCAGCAGCACATCACAGGGGTTGGAGACCCAGTACTTC. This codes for CASSTSQGLETQYF. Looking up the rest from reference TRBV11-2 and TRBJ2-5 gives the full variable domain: EAGVAQSPRYKIIEKRQSVAFWCNPISGHATLYWYQQILGQGPKLLIQFQNNGVVDDSQLPKDRFSAERLKGVDSTLKIQPAKLEDSAVYLCASSTSQGLETQYFGPGTRLLVL.

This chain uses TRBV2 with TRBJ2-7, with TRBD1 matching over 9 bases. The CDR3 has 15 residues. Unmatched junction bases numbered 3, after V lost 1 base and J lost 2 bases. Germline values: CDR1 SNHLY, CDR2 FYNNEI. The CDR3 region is CASSEDRGPTYEQYF. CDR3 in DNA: TGTGCCAGCAGTGAAGACAGGGGGCCTACCTACGAGCAGTACTTC.